These 12 T cell receptor beta chains share one sample of origin, sequenced in a study of identical twins. TCRdb redid the calling of the 5' RACE reads with MiXCR, one entry per CDR3 protein. This sample has about 210,000 distinct CDR3 sequences, with over 8% found just once. The specimen was memory (CD45RO+) T cells sorted from blood. The source of these receptors is a woman aged 18-29 years in good health.

This clonotype appeared many times. The chain is built from TRBV4-1 and TRBJ2-4; the D gene is possibly TRBD2 (6 bases). Germline V gene lookup returns CDR1 MGHRA and CDR2 YSYEKL. V was clipped by 4 bases and J by 5 bases, with 12 bases between them. The CDR3 length is 14 residues. CDR3 sequence: CASSPGGYENIQYF. CDR3 nucleotide sequence: TGCGCCAGCAGCCCAGGAGGGTACGAAAACATTCAGTACTTC.

At least ten counts were recorded for this clonotype. This rearrangement joins TRBV7-7 to TRBJ1-1, with D tentatively TRBD1 (6 bases). Trimming cost V 4 bases and J 1 base, with 7 bases left between them. CDR1 SSHAT and CDR2 FNYEAQ come from the germline V gene (reference sequence). The CDR3 length is 13 residues. CDR3 nucleotide sequence: TGTGCCAGCAGCTCGGACAGGAACACTGAAGCTTTCTTT. It translates to CASSSDRNTEAFF.

This clonotype was seen at least ten times. The V call is TRBV7-2, the J call TRBJ2-7, with unresolved D. Trimming pared 3 bases from V and 0 bases from J, leaving 6 bases between. This CDR3 has 13 residues. CDR1 SGHTA and CDR2 FQGNSA come from the germline V gene. CDR3 coding DNA: TGTGCCAGCAGCTTCTCCCTCTCCTACGAGCAGTACTTC. It is translated as CASSFSLSYEQYF.

In this sample, this clonotype turned up a few times. The V gene is TRBV7-6, the J gene TRBJ2-2; D is possibly TRBD2 (6 bases). This CDR3 contains 17 residues. In germline, CDR1 is SGHVS, CDR2 FNYEAQ. Trimming left V 0 bases short and J 1 base short, with 12 bases between. CDR3 sequence reads: CASSLAGSGLNTGELFF. The CDR3 region has the DNA TGTGCCAGCAGCTTAGCCGGGAGCGGACTGAACACCGGGGAGCTGTTTTTT.

This clonotype was detected ten times or more. The chain joins TRBV27 to TRBJ1-2; tentatively, D is TRBD1 (5 bases). The CDR3 is 13 amino acids. Trimming took off 3 bases at V and 8 bases at J, with 13 bases between the two ends. CDR1 is MNHEY and CDR2 is SMNVEV in the germline V gene (reference sequence). CDR3 protein: CASSLGLQGGYTF. For the CDR3, the DNA is TGTGCCAGCAGTTTGGGGCTTCAGGGAGGCTACACCTTC.

This clonotype was counted a single time. The chain employs TRBV27 and TRBJ1-5, with D perhaps TRBD1 (5 bases). The CDR3 loop spans 15 amino acids. The germline gives CDR1 MNHEY, CDR2 SMNVEV (reference sequence). The V end was cut by 8 bases, the J end by 0 bases, with 14 bases between. The CDR3 DNA follows: TGTGCCAGCGCCTTGGGGGGAACTAGCAATCAGCCCCAGCATTTT. Translation: CASALGGTSNQPQHF.

V gene TRBV3-1 combines with J gene TRBJ2-7; D is perhaps TRBD2 (6 bases). Germline V gene data show CDR1 as LGHDT and CDR2 as YNNKEL (reference sequence). V was trimmed by 2 bases and J by 12 bases, leaving 14 bases between them. The CDR3 length is 12 residues. The CDR3 DNA sequence: TGTGCCAGCAGCCAACGCGGGACTGGGGTGTACTTC. Translated, it gives CASSQRGTGVYF.

This clonotype has only a few counts. V is TRBV30 and J is TRBJ2-7, with D perhaps matching TRBD1 or TRBD2 (5 bases each). The germline V gene has CDR1 GTSNPN and CDR2 SVGIG (reference sequence). CDR3 size: 13 residues. Trimming shortened V by 4 bases and J by 7 bases, and 17 bases separated the two germline ends. CDR3 bases: TGTGCCTGGACCCGAGGGACCTTAGGGGAGCAGTACTTC. Translating gives CAWTRGTLGEQYF.

This clonotype has at least ten counts. The CDR3 sequence: CASSQEWGYGYTF. CDR3 DNA: TGTGCCAGCAGCCAAGAATGGGGCTATGGCTACACCTTC. The chain employs TRBV3-1 and TRBJ1-2; D remains ambiguous. Between the trimmed V and J ends, which lost 0 bases and 4 bases, there was a span of 6 bases. CDR3 length: 13 residues. The germline V gene encodes CDR1 LGHDT and CDR2 YNNKEL (reference sequence).

This clonotype showed up just a few times. The V call is TRBV3-1, the J call TRBJ2-7; the D gene is possibly TRBD2 (6 bases). In germline, CDR1 is LGHDT, CDR2 YNNKEL (reference sequence). V was clipped by 1 base and J by 7 bases, with 14 bases between them. This CDR3 comprises 14 residues. DNA for the CDR3: TGTGCCAGCAGCCAAGGGGGAGTAGGACTAGAGCAGTACTTC. This encodes CASSQGGVGLEQYF.

The count of this clonotype is one. This chain joins TRBV7-2 and TRBJ2-5; D is ambiguous. The length of the CDR3 is 13 residues. Germline values: CDR1 SGHTA, CDR2 FQGNSA. Trimming cost V 5 bases and J 0 bases, with 7 bases left between them. For the CDR3, the DNA is TGTGCCAGCAGCGGACGGCACCAAGAGACCCAGTACTTC. Translated: CASSGRHQETQYF.

This clonotype has a handful of counts. The rearrangement joins TRBV11-2 to TRBJ2-1, with 8 bases aligning to TRBD1. V was pared by 2 bases and J by 5 bases, with 8 bases of the junction left unmatched. This CDR3 comprises 16 residues. Germline values: CDR1 SGHAT, CDR2 FQNNGV. Here the CDR3 DNA reads TGTGCCAGCAGCTTAAGGGGGCAGGGGGCCCACAATGAGCAGTTCTTC. Encoded protein: CASSLRGQGAHNEQFF.